One sample yielded the 6 T cell receptor beta chains listed below, sequenced in a study of T cells in Graves' hyperthyroidism and ophthalmopathy. Amplified TCR beta CDR3 regions came from RNA transcripts. In the first-round RT-PCR of the TCR CDR3, the HTBI primer set was used. TCRdb re-analysed the multiplex PCR reads in MiXCR, keeping a single row per CDR3 protein. The top ten clones hold around 20% of a sample with 160,000 or so distinct CDR3 sequences, 9.4% of them seen once. Specimen: blood. Receptor source: a woman aged 18-29 years with Graves' hyperthyroidism that later progressed to Graves' ophthalmopathy.

A word on this clonotype: Being one base from a much bigger clone, this may be a read error. V usage is TRBV14 and J usage is TRBJ2-1; weak D call: TRBD2 (7 bases). Germline CDR1 reads SGHDN; CDR2 reads FVKESK. The CDR3 covers 16 residues. Trimming removed 4 bases at V and 6 bases at J, with 19 bases between. This CDR3 is CASSLFRGRAFNEQFF. The DNA of the CDR3 is TGTGCCAGCAGCCTTTTTAGGGGGAGGGCCTTCAATGAGCAGTTCTTC.

This clonotype was counted at least ten times. This chain links TRBV10-3 with TRBJ2-1; no firm D call. Trimming removed 11 bases from V and 0 bases from J, with 11 bases in between. The CDR3 sequence is 13 residues long. The germline V gene has CDR1 ENHRY and CDR2 SYGVKD. The CDR3 loop reads CAFPGGSYNEQFF. Here the CDR3 DNA reads TGTGCCTTCCCCGGCGGCTCCTACAATGAGCAGTTCTTC.

There are many counts of this clonotype. The chain is built from TRBV19 and TRBJ1-4; TRBD1 is a possible D gene (5 bases). This CDR3 has 13 amino acids. The V and J ends lost 4 bases and 8 bases respectively, with 11 bases between them. CDR1 is LNHDA and CDR2 is SQIVND in the germline V gene (reference sequence). CDR3 amino acids: CASSRQGSEKLFF. The CDR3 DNA sequence: TGTGCCAGTAGTAGGCAGGGCAGCGAAAAACTGTTTTTT. The variable domain in full, with the rest retrieved from reference TRBV19 and TRBJ1-4, is DGGITQSPKYLFRKEGQNVTLSCEQNLNHDAMYWYRQDPGQGLRLIYYSQIVNDFQKGDIAEGYSVSREKKESFPLTVTSAQKNPTAFYLCASSRQGSEKLFFGSGTQLSVL.

The chain couples TRBV10-1 to TRBJ2-1, with 7 bases matching TRBD2. J was trimmed by 7 bases and V by 1 base; bases with no gene match: 7. CDR3 length: 15 residues. CDR1 WNHNN and CDR2 SYGVQD come from the germline V gene (reference sequence). The CDR3 protein is CASSELGGDVNEQFF. CDR3 DNA sequence: TGCGCCAGCAGTGAGTTGGGGGGGGACGTTAATGAGCAGTTCTTC.

This clonotype was counted at least ten times. The chain links TRBV27 to TRBJ2-1, with TRBD2 matching 13 bases. There are 17 residues in the CDR3. Germline V CDR1 and CDR2: MNHEY, SMNVEV (reference sequence). The V segment lost 5 bases and the J segment 7 bases; nucleotides outside the gene matches: 11. The CDR3 bases are TGTGCCAGCAGTATCCTGACGGGACTAGCGGGGAGAAATGAGCAGTTCTTC. This encodes CASSILTGLAGRNEQFF.

The sample holds many counts of this clonotype. The chain is built from TRBV5-8 and TRBJ1-1; 7 bases align to TRBD1. The CDR3 length is 14 residues. The ends lost 3 bases at V and 2 bases at J; junction bases unmatched: 4. Germline-derived CDR1 and CDR2 are SGHTS and YDEGEE. CDR3 DNA sequence: TGTGCCAGCAGCTGGGGGACAGCTAACACTGAAGCTTTCTTT. As protein: CASSWGTANTEAFF.